Listed below are T cell receptor beta chains from one sample, sequenced in a study of brain T cells in children with intractable seizures. TCRdb's table, derived via immunoSEQ multiplex PCR, lists solely in-frame clones and lacks some. The sample has 50,000 to 80,000 clones, approximately 94% seen once. Source: peripheral blood, taken at surgery. Source of these receptors: a boy younger than two with focal cortical dysplasia and intractable seizures. CDR3s include the opening cysteine and the closing phenylalanine or tryptophan. Clone size is not always given. Where it is, it says once, few, many or a class for expanded clones.

j_gene,v_gene,abundance,CDR3aa
TRBJ2-5,TRBV6-5,.,CASSAGGLQETQYF
TRBJ1-3,TRBV15,.,CATSRGDQGEGNTIYF
TRBJ1-2,TRBV6-6,once,CASSSGTGGRYTF
TRBJ1-6,TRBV11-2,.,CASRHPAGNSPLHF
TRBJ1-1,TRBV4-2,.,CASSQDQANTEAFF
TRBJ2-7,TRBV18,once,CASSPRRGPYYEQYF
TRBJ1-4,TRBV6-5,.,CASTIGRGGEKLFF
TRBJ2-7,TRBV3-1/TRBV3-2,.,CASSQGLAPGYEQYF
TRBJ1-2,TRBV5-1,.,CATQGDSYGYTF
TRBJ2-3,TRBV28,once,CASSLLFRRTGAGSTDTQYF
TRBJ1-6,TRBV10-3,.,CAISESRSYNSPLHF
TRBJ1-3,TRBV29-1,.,CSAGTGNGNTIYF
TRBJ1-2,TRBV2,.,CASASGMRGYTF
TRBJ1-2,TRBV6-6,.,CASSRRMSVIGGAGFSGYTF
TRBJ2-3,TRBV19,.,CASSIWVTDTQYF
TRBJ1-5,TRBV2,.,CASSRQGIQPQHF
TRBJ2-1,TRBV15,.,CATSGHRDSNYNEQFF
TRBJ1-2,TRBV3-1/TRBV3-2,.,CASSQDMTGGFDGYTF
TRBJ2-7,TRBV23-1,.,CARQVSYEQYF
TRBJ2-3,TRBV20-1,.,CSASKSGPTSTDTQYF
TRBJ1-5,TRBV7-3,.,CASSLESWGPQHF
TRBJ1-3,TRBV5-4,.,CASSSTGSSGNTIYF
TRBJ2-2,TRBV19,.,CASSVGTGSPANTGELFF
TRBJ2-7,TRBV28,once,CASSFRGRTSYEQYF
TRBJ2-1,TRBV5-4,.,CASSSEGISGEQFF
TRBJ2-1,TRBV19,.,CASSIFGAASSYNEQFF
TRBJ2-3,TRBV5-4,.,CASSLEGVVADTQYF
TRBJ2-3,TRBV6-8,.,CASSIIADLSTDTQYF
TRBJ2-7,TRBV20-1,.,CTSGGGYEQYF
TRBJ1-5,TRBV7-8,.,CASSLGTGDRYSNQPQHF
TRBJ1-4,TRBV4-2,.,CASSQEGSLSEKLFF
TRBJ2-7,TRBV21-1,.,CASSKAHQSYEQYF
TRBJ2-3,TRBV4-1,once,CASSQDLIAGRQLGNYRDTQYF
TRBJ2-3,TRBV11-1,once,CASSSPRDSNTDTQYF
TRBJ2-1,TRBV5-4,.,CSSSSPSYNEQFF
TRBJ2-7,TRBV7-6,.,CASSLAAGRGYEQYF
TRBJ1-2,TRBV9,.,CASSVGTVYGYTF
TRBJ1-5,TRBV19,once,CASSISYRVLSNQPQHF
TRBJ1-1,TRBV6-2/TRBV6-3,.,CASSPRGAHTEAFF
TRBJ2-7,TRBV27,.,CASSPLGAVVEQYF
TRBJ2-5,TRBV20-1,.,CSARSEETQYF
TRBJ2-5,TRBV6-2/TRBV6-3,.,CASSRNRLAGETQYF
TRBJ2-2,TRBV28,.,CASSLQGGTNTGELFF
TRBJ1-2,TRBV5-1,.,CASSNQPTGGNYGYTF
TRBJ2-1,TRBV24-1,once,CATTPGQVYNEQFF
TRBJ1-2,TRBV11-2,.,CASSPSGTWGYTF
TRBJ2-7,TRBV29-1,.,CSVGGQGYEQYF
TRBJ2-3,TRBV5-1,.,CASSTTSGSGTDTQYF
TRBJ1-2,TRBV5-4,.,CASSFEGGSRGYTF
TRBJ1-2,TRBV7-2,once,CASSPNQHYGYTF
TRBJ2-1,TRBV29-1,.,CSVPGFGGSYNEQFF
TRBJ2-2,TRBV11-2,.,CASSPGRTWNTGELFF
TRBJ1-2,TRBV6-5,.,CASRGQPNYGYTF
TRBJ1-6,TRBV10-3,.,CAISESPGSSYNSPLHF